The 8 T cell receptor beta chains below all came from one sample that was sequenced in a study of response to subunit inactivated influenza vaccine (dated by TCRdb to the late 2010s). The library was obtained by RT-PCR. Sequencing took place on an Illumina HiSeq 2500. TCRdb handled the public reads itself, with Q25 trimming in fastp and clone calling in MiXCR, and kept productive beta chains. Merged by CDR3 protein, the rows form single entries marked with the most common genes and DNA. The sample profile shows more than 400,000 distinct CDR3 sequences; around 9.9% of them were found once. Clones ranked in the top ten supply around 12% of the sample. The time point label, as the study defines it: approximately 47 days after influenza vaccine administration. Sequencing used PBMCs from blood, obtained roughly 45 days after vaccination. These receptors were obtained from a man aged 50-60 years who received an inactivated influenza vaccine. Donor details come from another sample of the same person, matched by shared clones.

This clonotype was counted ten times or more. The rearrangement links TRBV12-3 or TRBV12-4 to TRBJ2-2, with a tentative D call TRBD2 (5 bases). With 3 bases removed from V and 0 bases from J, the gap between germline ends came to 8 bases. CDR3 length equals 15 residues. The CDR3 nucleotides are TGTGCCAGCAGTTTCGGGGTAGCGAACACCGGGGAGCTGTTTTTT. Protein sequence: CASSFGVANTGELFF.

The CDR3 nucleotides read TGCGCCAGCAGCCAAGGCTGGGGCAGGGCTTACGAGCAGTACTTC. It translates to CASSQGWGRAYEQYF. This chain uses TRBV4-3 with TRBJ2-7; TRBD1 might be the D (5 bases). This CDR3 region has 15 residues. The germline gives CDR1 LGHNA, CDR2 YSLEER. Trimming left V 1 base short and J 4 bases short, with 14 bases between.

This clonotype was observed a few times. This chain joins TRBV9 and TRBJ2-1; 11 positions match TRBD1. The CDR3 covers 15 residues. Germline CDR1 is SGDLS and CDR2 is YYNGEE. V lost 3 bases to trimming and J lost 4 bases; unmatched junction nucleotides: 3. The CDR3 spells CASSGGTGGYNEQFF. CDR3 in DNA: TGTGCCAGCAGCGGGGGGACAGGGGGATACAATGAGCAGTTCTTC.

The rearrangement uses TRBV19 and TRBJ1-5; 7 positions match TRBD1. The CDR3 consists of 14 residues. The trim removed 9 bases at V and 0 bases at J, leaving 5 bases unmatched. CDR1 is LNHDA and CDR2 is SQIVND in the germline V gene (reference sequence). Here the CDR3 DNA reads TGTGCCAGCAGGGGGGGGGATAGCAATCAGCCCCAGCATTTT. It specifies CASRGGDSNQPQHF.

This chain joins TRBV10-3 and TRBJ2-2; D possibly corresponds to TRBD1 (5 bases). V lost 4 bases and J lost 2, with 8 bases in between. There are 14 residues in the CDR3. Germline V CDR1 and CDR2: ENHRY, SYGVKD. The CDR3 DNA follows: TGTGCCATCAGTGTGGGGCAAAACACCGGGGAGCTGTTTTTT. It is translated as CAISVGQNTGELFF.

V usage is TRBV9 and J usage is TRBJ2-7, with D possibly TRBD2 on 7 matching bases. The CDR3 covers 13 residues. Germline loops: CDR1 SGDLS, CDR2 YYNGEE. V shed 0 bases and J shed 7 bases, with 11 bases lying between them. The CDR3, as DNA: TGTGCCAGCAGCGTAGTAGGGGGAGGGGAGCAGTACTTC. The encoded protein is CASSVVGGGEQYF.

This chain connects TRBV6-1 to TRBJ1-6; 11 bases line up with TRBD1. Germline CDR1 is MNHNS and CDR2 is SASEGT. This CDR3 is built from 16 residues. Losses at the gene ends were 5 bases for V and 3 bases for J; bases not matched to a gene: 3. The CDR3 loop reads CASSRTGGDYNSPLHF. The CDR3 DNA sequence: TGTGCCAGCAGTCGGACAGGGGGCGACTATAATTCACCCCTCCACTTT.

This clonotype has just a few counts. CDR3 sequence: CASSRPLERHNEQFF. DNA of the CDR3: TGTGCCAGCAGCCGACCCCTCGAAAGACACAATGAGCAGTTCTTC. The chain uses TRBV28 and TRBJ2-1; D unresolved. The CDR3 is 15 amino acids. CDR1 is MDHEN and CDR2 is SYDVKM in the germline V gene. Deletions cut 6 bases from V and 5 bases from J, with 17 bases between. The full variable domain, with the rest looked up from reference TRBV28 and TRBJ2-1, is DVKVTQSSRYLVKRTGEKVFLECVQDMDHENMFWYRQDPGLGLRLIYFSYDVKMKEKGDIPEGYSVSREKKERFSLILESASTNQTSMYLCASSRPLERHNEQFFGPGTRLTVL.